This record covers a single T cell receptor (beta chain). Its antigen is currently unknown. The source of the sample is a study of regulatory T cells. Study-level findings and limits: Hydrophobic residues at CDR3 positions 6 and 7 were enriched in conventional CD4+ T cells of CD3G-deficient patients.

CDR1 is MNHNS, CDR2 SASEGT, per germline. Between the trimmed V and J ends, which lost 8 bases and 0 bases, there was a span of 17 bases. CDR3 size: 15 residues. The primer mix had 52 TRBV and 13 TRBJ primers. The repertoire was sequenced with immunoSEQ multiplex PCR; TCRdb's copy has only in-frame clones and lacks some. The table records over 25,000 clones, over 85% of them present only once. The V and J genes are TRBV6-1 and TRBJ2-7; tentatively, D is TRBD1 (7 bases). The source material was conventional CD4+ T cells sorted from blood. This clonotype originated in a child under 10 years old with CD3G deficiency. The CDR3 is CASSERRGRSYEQYF. The CDR3 region has the DNA TGTGCCAGCTCCGAAAGGAGGGGGCGCTCCTACGAGCAGTACTTC.